A selection of T cell receptor beta chains follows, all from one sample in a study of blood T cell repertoires in COVID-19. Produced via immunoSEQ multiplex PCR; TCRdb's table is partial and in-frame only. Here the sample spans 80,000 to 85,000 clones, about 84% being singletons. The specimen was peripheral blood. The receptors were gathered from a human donor in a cohort sampled during active COVID-19. CDR3s include the opening cysteine and the closing phenylalanine or tryptophan. The D gene is left open where the match is weak. Only part of the rows carry a size: once, few, many, or a class if the clone is expanded.

abundance	d_gene	v_gene	j_gene	CDR3aa	CDR3nt
-	-	TRBV19	TRBJ2-7	CASSVSLETTLYYEQYF	TGTGCCAGTAGTGTCTCACTAGAAACGACTCTCTACTACGAGCAGTACTTC
few	TRBD1	TRBV13	TRBJ1-1	CASSRRTGPLVNTEAFF	TGTGCCAGCAGCCGGCGGACAGGGCCCCTGGTGAACACTGAAGCTTTCTTT
-	TRBD1	TRBV6-4	TRBJ1-5	CASSPTGGRQPQHF	TGTGCCAGCAGTCCAACAGGGGGCCGTCAGCCCCAGCATTTT
-	-	TRBV11-3	TRBJ2-7	CASSLETGYEQYF	TGTGCCAGCAGCTTAGAAACCGGGTACGAGCAGTACTTC
-	-	TRBV7-9	TRBJ2-5	CASSRGPQETQYF	TGTGCCAGCTCGCGGGGGCCCCAAGAGACCCAGTACTTC
-	-	TRBV12-5	TRBJ2-1	CASGLWRGGRYNEQFF	TGTGCTAGTGGTTTGTGGAGGGGGGGCCGTTACAATGAGCAGTTCTTC
-	-	TRBV4-2	TRBJ2-5	CASSQDRRETQYF	TGTGCCAGCAGCCAAGACCGTAGAGAGACCCAGTACTTC
-	TRBD1	TRBV12-5	TRBJ1-2	CASGLAPDRGSYGYTF	TGTGCTAGTGGTTTGGCGCCCGACAGGGGATCCTATGGCTACACCTTC
few	-	TRBV27	TRBJ1-6	CASSPSGWNSPLHF	TGTGCCAGCAGCCCATCAGGGTGGAATTCACCCCTCCACTTT
-	-	TRBV10-3	TRBJ1-1	CAISEFQTEAFF	TGTGCCATCAGTGAGTTCCAGACTGAAGCTTTCTTT
few	TRBD1	TRBV28	TRBJ1-2	CASSLAPLGQGGYTF	TGTGCCAGCAGTTTAGCCCCCTTGGGACAGGGGGGCTACACCTTC
few	TRBD1	TRBV7-9	TRBJ2-4	CASSTSWDRGKNIQYF	TGTGCCAGCAGCACATCCTGGGACAGGGGAAAAAACATTCAGTACTTC
-	-	TRBV6-5	TRBJ1-3	CASRVGSGNTIYF	TGTGCCAGCAGGGTCGGCTCTGGAAACACCATATATTTT
-	TRBD1	TRBV10-2	TRBJ1-2	CASTDRGGTNYGYTF	TGCGCCAGCACCGACAGGGGCGGGACGAACTATGGCTACACCTTC
-	TRBD2	TRBV7-6	TRBJ2-5	CASSWTSGGPQETQYF	TGTGCCAGCAGCTGGACTAGCGGGGGACCACAAGAGACCCAGTACTTC
-	TRBD1	TRBV7-2	TRBJ1-4	CASSSQGAQTEKLFF	TGTGCCAGCAGCTCGCAGGGGGCGCAGACGGAAAAACTGTTTTTT
once	-	TRBV7-9	TRBJ2-7	CASSSRQFYEQYF	TGTGCCAGCAGCTCCCGACAGTTCTACGAGCAGTACTTC
-	-	TRBV4-1	TRBJ1-2	CASSQEPPQGANYGYTF	TGCGCCAGCAGCCAAGAGCCCCCACAAGGGGCGAACTATGGCTACACCTTC
-	-	TRBV7-3	TRBJ1-1	CASSLTVNTEAFF	TGTGCCAGCAGCTTGACAGTGAACACTGAAGCTTTCTTT
once	-	TRBV19	TRBJ1-2	CASSEHNYGYTF	TGTGCCAGTAGTGAGCACAACTATGGCTACACCTTC
-	TRBD1	TRBV12-5	TRBJ2-3	CASGSPGGTQYF	TGTGCTAGTGGTTCCCCAGGGGGTACGCAGTATTTT
-	-	TRBV10-3	TRBJ1-2	CAISESSPGYTF	TGTGCCATCAGTGAGTCGAGTCCGGGCTACACCTTC
-	-	TRBV9	TRBJ1-2	CASSVGGLQGVYGYTF	TGTGCCAGCAGCGTTGGGGGCCTACAGGGCGTCTATGGCTACACCTTC
-	-	TRBV7-3	TRBJ2-1	CASSPSGAKQFF	TGTGCCAGCAGCCCCAGTGGGGCTAAGCAGTTCTTC
-	-	TRBV15	TRBJ1-1	CATSSAAEGTEAFF	TGTGCCACCAGCAGCGCTGCGGAGGGAACTGAAGCTTTCTTT
-	TRBD1	TRBV27	TRBJ2-7	CASPNGQEHSPRYEQYF	TGTGCCAGCCCAAACGGACAGGAGCATTCCCCGAGATACGAGCAGTACTTC
few	TRBD1	TRBV24-1	TRBJ1-2	CATSDTGGTGGYTF	TGTGCCACCAGTGATACAGGGGGCACTGGTGGCTACACCTTC
-	TRBD2	TRBV5-1	TRBJ2-3	CASSLGLAGFSNTQYF	TGCGCCAGCAGCTTGGGACTAGCGGGGTTTTCAAATACGCAGTATTTT
-	-	TRBV27	TRBJ2-1	CASSSLSEWIYNEQFF	TGTGCCAGCAGTTCCTTAAGCGAGTGGATCTACAATGAGCAGTTCTTC
few	TRBD2	TRBV7-3	TRBJ2-1	CASRPGTSGTSSYNEQFF	TGTGCCAGCAGACCCGGGACTAGCGGGACCTCCTCCTACAATGAGCAGTTCTTC
-	-	TRBV19	TRBJ1-1	CASTRRTEKAEAFF	TGTGCCAGTACCAGACGGACAGAAAAGGCTGAAGCTTTCTTT
-	-	TRBV11-1	TRBJ2-5	CASSLNPGPEETQYF	TGTGCCAGCAGCTTAAACCCCGGTCCTGAAGAGACCCAGTACTTC
-	TRBD1	TRBV7-9	TRBJ1-2	CASSATGGYGYTF	TGTGCCAGCAGCGCGACAGGGGGATATGGCTACACCTTC
-	-	TRBV9	TRBJ2-1	CASSPQGDTYNEQFF	TGTGCCAGCAGCCCCCAAGGGGACACCTACAATGAGCAGTTCTTC
-	TRBD1	TRBV6-5	TRBJ1-3	CASSPGTAGNTIYF	TGTGCCAGCAGCCCCGGGACAGCTGGAAACACCATATATTTT
-	TRBD1	TRBV9	TRBJ1-2	CASSGQGSNYGYTF	TGTGCCAGCAGCGGACAGGGGTCTAACTATGGCTACACCTTC
-	-	TRBV7-8	TRBJ2-1	CASSLRTGYNEQFF	TGTGCCAGCAGCCTAAGGACTGGCTACAATGAGCAGTTCTTC
-	-	TRBV7-3	TRBJ1-3	CAQGTPGQVTGNTIYF	TGTGCCCAGGGGACGCCTGGGCAAGTAACTGGAAACACCATATATTTT
-	-	TRBV5-1	TRBJ1-2	CASSLAFLDSGSYGYTF	TGCGCCAGCAGCTTGGCGTTTCTCGACAGTGGATCTTATGGCTACACCTTC
-	TRBD2	TRBV7-7	TRBJ2-5	CASSLGHPSGGSPGGETQYF	TGTGCCAGCAGCTTAGGCCACCCCAGCGGGGGGTCCCCAGGGGGAGAGACCCAGTACTTC
few	TRBD1	TRBV7-8	TRBJ1-5	CASSRDRGRSGNQPQHF	TGTGCCAGCAGCCGGGACAGGGGCAGGTCGGGCAATCAGCCCCAGCATTTT
-	TRBD2	TRBV18	TRBJ2-3	CASTPGLAADTQYF	TGTGCCAGCACTCCGGGACTAGCGGCAGATACGCAGTATTTT
-	-	TRBV14	TRBJ1-6	CASSQVFSNSPLHF	TGTGCCAGCAGCCAAGTGTTTTCGAATTCACCCCTCCACTTT